A single T cell receptor beta chain is shown here with its context. Authors' analysis steps: Using reference gene primer amplification, nucleated cell counts were estimated. Only in-frame clones appear in the TCRdb table, and some are missing; sequencing was by immunoSEQ multiplex PCR. The V and J calls and clone size are taken from that table; D and trimming were inferred from the DNA. The sample has some 170,000 clones, around 79% seen once. V lost 4 bases to trimming and J lost 0 bases; unmatched junction nucleotides: 7. Germline CDR1 MGHRA, CDR2 YSYEKL. There are 17 residues in the CDR3. The data originate from a study of blood T cell repertoires in COVID-19. Overall study context: Samples taken during acute and convalescent COVID-19 were collected in the United States, Italy and Spain. T cells, B-cell-depleted T cells, or PBMCs provided the cDNA or gDNA that served as material.

The source of this sequence is a woman in her 70s with acute or convalescent COVID-19. This chain connects TRBV4-1 to TRBJ2-1; 9 nucleotides agree with TRBD2. The specimen was peripheral blood. The DNA for the CDR3 is TGCGCCAGCAGCCGGCAACTAGCGGGCCTCTCCTACAATGAGCAGTTCTTC. Residues: CASSRQLAGLSYNEQFF.